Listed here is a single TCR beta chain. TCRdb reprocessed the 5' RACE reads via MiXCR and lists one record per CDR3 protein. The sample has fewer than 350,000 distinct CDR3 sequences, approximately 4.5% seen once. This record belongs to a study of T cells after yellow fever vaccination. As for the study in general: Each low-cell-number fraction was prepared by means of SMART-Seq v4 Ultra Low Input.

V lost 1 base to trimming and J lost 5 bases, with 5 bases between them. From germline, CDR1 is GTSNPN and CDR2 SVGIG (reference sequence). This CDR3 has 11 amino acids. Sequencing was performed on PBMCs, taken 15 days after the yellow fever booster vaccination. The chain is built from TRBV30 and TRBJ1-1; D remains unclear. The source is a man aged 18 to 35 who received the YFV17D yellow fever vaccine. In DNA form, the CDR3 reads TGTGCCTGGAGTGGACGGACTGAAGCTTTCTTT. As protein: CAWSGRTEAFF.